Following are 30 T cell receptor beta chains from one sample sequenced in a study of T-cell memory formation after mild COVID-19. TCRdb redid the calling of the 5' RACE reads with MiXCR, one entry per CDR3 protein. The table lists 470,000 or so distinct CDR3 sequences, around a quarter of them singletons. Sequencing was performed on PBMCs or a T cell subset sorted from them (not recorded which). All receptors come from an adult woman who had mild COVID-19 (a few samples of this study predate the infection). Cell type and time point are not known.

This clonotype was seen a handful of times. V and J are TRBV7-8 and TRBJ1-1; D gene ambiguous. The germline gives CDR1 SGHVS, CDR2 FQNEAQ. The CDR3 is 16 residues long. Trimming took 3 bases from V and 4 from J, leaving 18 bases between them. CDR3 in amino acids: CASSFLPGPVGTEAFF. CDR3 coding DNA: TGTGCCAGCAGCTTTTTACCGGGCCCAGTAGGCACTGAAGCTTTCTTT.

Many counts were recorded for this clonotype. The CDR3 sequence is CASSEGGSYEQYF. For the CDR3, the DNA is TGCGCCAGCAGCGAAGGGGGCTCCTACGAGCAGTACTTC. This sequence joins TRBV4-1 and TRBJ2-7; D might be TRBD1 (6 bases). The germline V and J ends were trimmed by 5 bases and 0 bases, with 8 bases remaining between them. In germline, CDR1 is MGHRA, CDR2 YSYEKL. The CDR3 is made up of 13 amino acids.

The chain is built from TRBV5-4 and TRBJ2-7; TRBD1 agrees at 11 bases. V lost 0 bases to trimming and J lost 7 bases; unmatched junction nucleotides: 3. The CDR3 has 14 residues. The germline V gene has CDR1 SGHNT and CDR2 YYREEE (reference sequence). The CDR3 nucleotides read TGTGCCAGCAGCTTGGCGGACAGGGGGCTGGAGCAGTACTTC. Amino acid sequence: CASSLADRGLEQYF.

The V and J genes are TRBV24-1 and TRBJ2-2, with D perhaps TRBD2 (5 bases). V was cut by 4 bases and J by 3 bases, with 17 bases left in between. This CDR3 contains 17 residues. Per germline, CDR1 KGHDR and CDR2 SFDVKD. The CDR3 protein is CATSDPRTEGYTGELFF. The CDR3 DNA follows: TGTGCCACCAGTGACCCTCGGACCGAGGGTTACACCGGGGAGCTGTTTTTT.

This chain joins TRBV5-1 and TRBJ1-2; 9 bases line up with TRBD1. V dropped 0 bases and J dropped 6; count of bases not matched to a gene: 3. The length of the CDR3 is 14 residues. Germline V CDR1 and CDR2: SGHRS, YFSETQ. The CDR3 reads CASSLGGQGDGYTF. CDR3 nucleotide sequence: TGCGCCAGCAGCTTGGGGGGACAGGGAGATGGCTACACCTTC.

This clonotype was recorded a few times. This chain links TRBV12-3 or TRBV12-4 with TRBJ2-1; TRBD2 aligns across 11 bases. The length of the CDR3 is 16 residues. Trimming took 5 bases from V and 5 from J; bases not matched to a gene: 8. The CDR3 sequence is CASSKTSGAHNNEQFF. For the CDR3, the DNA is TGTGCCAGCAGTAAGACTAGCGGGGCCCATAACAATGAGCAGTTCTTC.

This clonotype occurred a few times. This chain uses TRBV12-3 or TRBV12-4 with TRBJ2-5; D possibly matches TRBD1 or TRBD2 (5 bases each). V lost 0 bases to trimming and J lost 8 bases, with 19 bases between them. CDR3 length: 16 residues. CDR3 bases: TGTGCCAGCAGTTTAGCGGTTGGGGACCCCGAAGCCACCCAGTACTTC. It yields the protein CASSLAVGDPEATQYF.

J is TRBJ2-7 and V is TRBV15, with D possibly being TRBD2 (6 bases). This CDR3 contains 17 residues. Trimming removed 2 bases at V and 5 bases at J, with 22 bases between. Germline CDR1 is LNHNV and CDR2 is YYDKDF (reference sequence). This CDR3 reads CATSRHPWGELGHEQYF. Here the CDR3 DNA reads TGTGCCACCAGCAGACACCCGTGGGGGGAGCTCGGGCACGAGCAGTACTTC. The whole variable domain, remainder taken from reference TRBV15 and TRBJ2-7, is DAMVIQNPRYQVTQFGKPVTLSCSQTLNHNVMYWYQQKSSQAPKLLFHYYDKDFNNEADTPDNFQSRRPNTSFCFLDIRSPGLGDTAMYLCATSRHPWGELGHEQYFGPGTRLTVT.

This chain connects TRBV7-2 to TRBJ1-5; no definite D call. Deletions cut 3 bases from V and 7 bases from J, with 13 bases between. From germline, CDR1 is SGHTA and CDR2 FQGNSA. This CDR3 comprises 14 residues. The CDR3 reads CASSFLGREQPQHF. The CDR3 DNA reads TGTGCCAGCAGCTTTCTTGGTCGAGAGCAGCCCCAGCATTTT.

V and J are TRBV20-1 and TRBJ1-6, with D perhaps matching TRBD1 (5 bases). Deletions cut 0 bases from V and 7 bases from J, with 13 bases between. This CDR3 is 15 amino acids long. Germline V lookup: CDR1 DFQATT, CDR2 SNEGSKA (reference sequence). CDR3 sequence (DNA): TGCAGTGCTAGAGATCGGGGGGGGACCAATTCACCCCTCCACTTT. This translates into CSARDRGGTNSPLHF.

This clonotype was seen a handful of times. The rearrangement links TRBV11-1 to TRBJ2-7; D is ambiguous. In germline, CDR1 is SGHAT, CDR2 FQDESV (reference sequence). CDR3 length: 13 residues. With 0 bases removed from V and 3 bases from J, the gap between germline ends came to 6 bases. The CDR3 DNA is TGTGCCAGCAGCTTAGCGCCTCTCTACGAGCAGTACTTC. This encodes CASSLAPLYEQYF.

This clonotype has just a few counts. V is TRBV12-3 or TRBV12-4 and J is TRBJ1-5; 9 bases align to TRBD1. Trimming took 5 bases from V and 6 from J; bases not matched to a gene: 5. The CDR3 is 14 residues long. Written as DNA, the CDR3 is TGTGCCAGCAGTCTCGGGACAGGGTCTCAGCCCCAGCATTTT. Amino acids: CASSLGTGSQPQHF.

This clonotype occurred a few times. The rearrangement uses TRBV7-8 and TRBJ2-3; TRBD1 might be the D (6 bases). Trimming took off 5 bases at V and 8 bases at J, with 23 bases between the two ends. CDR1 and CDR2 from the germline V gene are SGHVS and FQNEAQ. This CDR3 is 16 amino acids long. CDR3 residues: CASSPKSGPEGVTQYF. The CDR3 nucleotides are TGTGCCAGCAGCCCCAAGTCGGGACCAGAGGGGGTTACGCAGTATTTT.

The chain employs TRBV7-9 and TRBJ2-1, with D perhaps matching TRBD2 (5 bases). Looked up from germline, CDR1 is SEHNR and CDR2 is FQNEAQ (reference sequence). The CDR3 extends over 15 amino acids. The V end lost 4 bases, the J end lost 4 bases, and 14 bases lay between the germline ends. The CDR3 nucleotides read TGTGCCAGCAGCTCCGACGCCTGGGAGTACAATGAGCAGTTCTTC. Its protein is CASSSDAWEYNEQFF. The full variable domain, in which reference TRBV7-9 and TRBJ2-1 provide the parts outside the CDR3, is DTGVSQNPRHKITKRGQNVTFRCDPISEHNRLYWYRQTLGQGPEFLTYFQNEAQLEKSRLLSDRFSAERPKGSFSTLEIQRTEQGDSAMYLCASSSDAWEYNEQFFGPGTRLTVL.

The chain uses TRBV7-6 and TRBJ1-4, with 8 bases lining up with TRBD1. CDR3 length equals 14 residues. Germline loops: CDR1 SGHVS, CDR2 FNYEAQ. After removal of 5 bases from V and 7 bases from J, the junction contained 6 bases not matched to a gene. The CDR3 DNA reads as TGTGCCAGCAGCCCGGGACAGGATAGTGAAAAACTGTTTTTT. Translating it yields CASSPGQDSEKLFF.

The chain links TRBV7-9 to TRBJ2-2, with 7 positions matching TRBD1. Per the germline V gene, CDR1 is SEHNR and CDR2 is FQNEAQ (reference sequence). The ends lost 7 bases at V and 4 bases at J; junction bases unmatched: 12. The CDR3 extends over 16 amino acids. The CDR3 here is CASTPRQGVATGELFF. The CDR3 DNA reads TGTGCCAGCACCCCCAGGCAGGGGGTAGCCACCGGGGAGCTGTTTTTT.

This chain joins TRBV12-3 or TRBV12-4 and TRBJ2-2; 7 bases agree with TRBD2. V lost 10 bases, J lost 4 bases, and 12 bases stayed unmatched. CDR3 length: 15 residues. The CDR3 spells CANFRGSGATGELFF. CDR3 coding DNA: TGTGCCAACTTCCGGGGGAGCGGGGCCACCGGGGAGCTGTTTTTT.

The rearrangement joins TRBV7-3 to TRBJ1-2; D remains unclear. Germline V gene lookup returns CDR1 SGHTA and CDR2 FQGTGA. V dropped 5 bases and J dropped 0 bases, with 19 bases sitting between them. The CDR3 spans 17 residues. This chain's CDR3 is CASSPPPDTRTNYGYTF. The CDR3, as DNA: TGTGCCAGCAGCCCCCCCCCCGACACCCGAACTAACTATGGCTACACCTTC.

This clonotype was observed a few times. J is TRBJ1-3 and V is TRBV5-1; D not certain. Germline loops: CDR1 SGHRS, CDR2 YFSETQ. The CDR3 sequence is 15 residues long. Trimming left V 8 bases short and J 1 base short, with 16 bases between. The DNA of the CDR3 is TGCGCCAGTGCGCGGGGAGGAGAGTCTGGAAACACCATATATTTT. This codes for CASARGGESGNTIYF. The whole variable domain, filled in from reference TRBV5-1 and TRBJ1-3, reads KAGVTQTPRYLIKTRGQQVTLSCSPISGHRSVSWYQQTPGQGLQFLFEYFSETQRNKGNFPGRFSGRQFSNSRSEMNVSTLELGDSALYLCASARGGESGNTIYFGEGSWLTVV.

The gene calls are TRBV11-3 and TRBJ2-5; unclear D gene. V lost 6 bases and J 5 bases, leaving 10 bases between the germline ends. The CDR3 consists of 12 residues. Per the germline V gene, CDR1 is SGHNT and CDR2 is YENEEA. In DNA form, the CDR3 reads TGTGCCAGCAGGGGTCCGGAGGAGACCCAGTACTTC. Its protein product is CASRGPEETQYF.

This clonotype appeared a few times. The J gene is TRBJ2-7, the V gene TRBV5-1, with D possibly being TRBD1 (6 bases). The CDR3 is 14 residues long. Trimming took off 3 bases at V and 5 bases at J, with 15 bases between the two ends. CDR1 is SGHRS and CDR2 is YFSETQ in the germline V gene. As DNA, the CDR3 is TGCGCCAGCAGCTGGAACAGGGAGAGGGACGAGCAGTACTTC. Translation gives CASSWNRERDEQYF.

The chain employs TRBV7-9 and TRBJ1-4; D unresolved. The CDR3 is 16 amino acids. CDR1 SEHNR and CDR2 FQNEAQ come from the germline V gene (reference sequence). Trimming left V 5 bases short and J 3 bases short, with 16 bases between. The CDR3 sequence: CASSAGPEDPNEKLFF. CDR3 in DNA: TGTGCCAGCAGCGCTGGACCCGAGGACCCTAATGAAAAACTGTTTTTT.

This clonotype was counted only a few times. This chain uses TRBV29-1 with TRBJ2-1, with 7 bases lining up with TRBD2. The CDR3 totals 15 residues. Germline V gene data show CDR1 as SQVTM and CDR2 as ANQGSEA. V shed 3 bases and J 7 bases; nucleotides not matched to a gene: 12. The CDR3 sequence is CSVDRTAGAGNEQFF. CDR3 in DNA: TGCAGCGTTGACCGCACGGCGGGAGCGGGGAATGAGCAGTTCTTC.

The rearrangement uses TRBV9 and TRBJ2-7; TRBD2 is a possible D gene (5 bases). Between the trimmed V and J ends, which lost 2 bases and 0 bases, there was a span of 12 bases. Germline CDR1 SGDLS, CDR2 YYNGEE. The CDR3 is made up of 15 amino acids. The CDR3 here is CASSVDIATSYEQYF. The CDR3 DNA sequence: TGTGCCAGCAGCGTGGATATAGCGACCTCCTACGAGCAGTACTTC.

The chain links TRBV12-3 or TRBV12-4 to TRBJ2-1; possible D gene TRBD2, 6 bases. This CDR3 has 13 residues. Between the trimmed V and J ends, which lost 7 bases and 12 bases, there was a span of 19 bases. CDR3 loop: CASTPGGLARQFF. In DNA form, the CDR3 reads TGTGCCAGCACCCCGGGTGGGCTAGCGCGGCAGTTCTTC.

The rearrangement links TRBV11-2 to TRBJ1-2, with unresolved D. Germline V gene data show CDR1 as SGHAT and CDR2 as FQNNGV. This CDR3 has 12 residues. The V end was cut by 1 base, the J end by 7 bases, with 7 bases between. The CDR3 nucleotides read TGTGCCAGCAGCTTAGGGTTTGGTGGCTACACCTTC. Encoded protein: CASSLGFGGYTF.

The CDR3 is CASSPSLPGETQYF. The CDR3 nucleotides read TGCGCCAGCAGCCCCTCTTTACCTGGGGAGACCCAGTACTTC. This rearrangement joins TRBV5-1 to TRBJ2-5; D call uncertain. Germline-derived CDR1 and CDR2 are SGHRS and YFSETQ. This CDR3 has 14 residues. V was clipped by 4 bases and J by 5 bases, with 15 bases between them.

In this sample, this clonotype turned up many times. The chain couples TRBV12-3 or TRBV12-4 to TRBJ2-7; D is possibly TRBD1 (5 bases). The CDR3 contains 12 residues. The germline V and J ends were trimmed by 4 bases and 3 bases, with 7 bases remaining between them. CDR3 protein: CASSSGFYEQYF. In DNA, the CDR3 is TGTGCCAGCAGTTCAGGGTTCTACGAGCAGTACTTC.

The rearrangement links TRBV9 to TRBJ2-7; either TRBD1 or TRBD2 may supply D (5 bases each). There are 16 residues in the CDR3. Trimming left V 4 bases short and J 2 bases short, with 19 bases between. Per germline, CDR1 SGDLS and CDR2 YYNGEE. The CDR3 reads CASSSGDGIPPYEQYF. DNA for the CDR3: TGTGCCAGCAGCTCTGGGGACGGGATTCCCCCCTACGAGCAGTACTTC.

This clonotype was observed a few times. V usage is TRBV4-1 and J usage is TRBJ1-5, with 7 nucleotides matching TRBD1. The V segment lost 1 base and the J segment 3 bases; nucleotides outside the gene matches: 6. The CDR3 loop spans 16 amino acids. Per germline, CDR1 MGHRA and CDR2 YSYEKL. The CDR3 nucleotides read TGCGCCAGCAGCCAAGGTCGGGACAGATACAATCAGCCCCAGCATTTT. It is translated as CASSQGRDRYNQPQHF.